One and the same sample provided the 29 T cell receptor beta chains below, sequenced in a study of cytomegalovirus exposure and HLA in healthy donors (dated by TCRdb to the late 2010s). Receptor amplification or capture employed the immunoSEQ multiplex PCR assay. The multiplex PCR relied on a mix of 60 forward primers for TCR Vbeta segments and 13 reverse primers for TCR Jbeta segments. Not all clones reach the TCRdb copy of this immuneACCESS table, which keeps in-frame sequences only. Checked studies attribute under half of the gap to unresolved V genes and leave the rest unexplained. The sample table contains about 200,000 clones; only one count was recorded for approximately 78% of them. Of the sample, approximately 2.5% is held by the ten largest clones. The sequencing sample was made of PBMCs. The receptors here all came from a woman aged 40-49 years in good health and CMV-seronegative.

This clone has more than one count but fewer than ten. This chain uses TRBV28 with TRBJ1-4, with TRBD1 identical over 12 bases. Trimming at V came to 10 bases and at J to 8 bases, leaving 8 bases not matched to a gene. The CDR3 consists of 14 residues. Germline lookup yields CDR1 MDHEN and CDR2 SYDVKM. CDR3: CATGTGGTREKLFF. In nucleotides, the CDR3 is TGTGCCACCGGGACAGGGGGCACGAGGGAAAAACTGTTTTTT.

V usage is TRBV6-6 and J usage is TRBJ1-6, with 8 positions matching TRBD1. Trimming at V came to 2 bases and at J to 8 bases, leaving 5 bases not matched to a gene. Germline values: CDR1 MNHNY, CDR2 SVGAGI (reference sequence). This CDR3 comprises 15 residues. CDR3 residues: CASSYTTGGDSPLHF. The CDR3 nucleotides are TGTGCCAGCAGTTACACCACAGGGGGAGATTCACCCCTCCACTTT.

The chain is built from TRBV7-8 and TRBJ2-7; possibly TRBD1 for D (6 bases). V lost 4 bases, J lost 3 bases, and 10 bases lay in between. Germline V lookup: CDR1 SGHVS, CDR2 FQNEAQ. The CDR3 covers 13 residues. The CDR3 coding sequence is TGTGCCAGCAGCTCAGCACAGGGCTACGAGCAGTACTTC. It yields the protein CASSSAQGYEQYF.

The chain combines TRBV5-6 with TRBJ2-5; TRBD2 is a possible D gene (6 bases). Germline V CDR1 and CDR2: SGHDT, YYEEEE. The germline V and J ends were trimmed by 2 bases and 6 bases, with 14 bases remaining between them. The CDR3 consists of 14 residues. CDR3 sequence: CASSLSQAGKTQYF. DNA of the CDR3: TGTGCCAGCAGCTTATCACAGGCGGGAAAGACCCAGTACTTC.

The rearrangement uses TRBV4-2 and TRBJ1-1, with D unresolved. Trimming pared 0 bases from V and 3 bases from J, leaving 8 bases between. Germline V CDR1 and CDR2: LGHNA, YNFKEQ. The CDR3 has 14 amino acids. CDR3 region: CASSQEEGHTEAFF. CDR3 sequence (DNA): TGTGCCAGCAGCCAAGAAGAGGGTCACACTGAAGCTTTCTTT.

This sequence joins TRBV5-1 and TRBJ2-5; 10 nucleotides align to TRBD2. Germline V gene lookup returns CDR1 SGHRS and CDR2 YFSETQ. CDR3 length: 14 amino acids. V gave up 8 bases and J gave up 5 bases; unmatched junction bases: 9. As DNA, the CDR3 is TGCGCCAGTGGACTAGCGGCTTCCCCCGAGACCCAGTACTTC. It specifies CASGLAASPETQYF. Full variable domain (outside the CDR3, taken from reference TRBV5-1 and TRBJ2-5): KAGVTQTPRYLIKTRGQQVTLSCSPISGHRSVSWYQQTPGQGLQFLFEYFSETQRNKGNFPGRFSGRQFSNSRSEMNVSTLELGDSALYLCASGLAASPETQYFGPGTRLLVL.

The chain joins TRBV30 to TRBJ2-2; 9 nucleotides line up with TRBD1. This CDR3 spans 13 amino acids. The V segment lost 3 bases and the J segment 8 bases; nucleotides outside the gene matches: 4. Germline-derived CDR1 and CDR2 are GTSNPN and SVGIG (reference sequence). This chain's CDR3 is CAWRGQGLGELFF. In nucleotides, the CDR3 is TGTGCCTGGAGGGGACAGGGACTGGGGGAGCTGTTTTTT.

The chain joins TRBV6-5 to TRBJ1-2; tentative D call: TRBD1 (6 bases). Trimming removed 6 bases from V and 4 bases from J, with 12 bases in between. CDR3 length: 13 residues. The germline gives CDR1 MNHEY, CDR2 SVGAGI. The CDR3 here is CASSPGQIYGYTF. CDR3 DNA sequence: TGTGCCAGCAGCCCGGGACAAATCTATGGCTACACCTTC.

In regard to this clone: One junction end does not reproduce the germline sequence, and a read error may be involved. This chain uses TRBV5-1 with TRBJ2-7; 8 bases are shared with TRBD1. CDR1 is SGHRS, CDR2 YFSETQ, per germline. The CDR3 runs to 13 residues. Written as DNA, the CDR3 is TGCGCCAGCAGTTCGACAGGGGCCCACCCCAGGCACTTC. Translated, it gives CASSSTGAHPRHF. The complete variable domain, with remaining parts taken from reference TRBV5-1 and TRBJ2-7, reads KAGVTQTPRYLIKTRGQQVTLSCSPISGHRSVSWYQQTPGQGLQFLFEYFSETQRNKGNFPGRFSGRQFSNSRSEMNVSTLELGDSALYLCASSSTGAHPRHFGPGTRLTVT.

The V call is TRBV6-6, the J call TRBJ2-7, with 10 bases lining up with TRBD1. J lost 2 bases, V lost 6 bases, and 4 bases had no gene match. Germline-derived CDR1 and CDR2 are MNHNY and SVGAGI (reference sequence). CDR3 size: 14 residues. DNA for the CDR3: TGTGCCAGCAGAACGGGACAGGGGACCTACGAGCAGTACTTC. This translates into CASRTGQGTYEQYF.

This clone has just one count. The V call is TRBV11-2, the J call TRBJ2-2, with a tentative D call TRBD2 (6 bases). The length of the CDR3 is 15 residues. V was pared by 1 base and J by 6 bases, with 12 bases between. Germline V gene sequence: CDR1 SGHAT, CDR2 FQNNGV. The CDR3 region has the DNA TGTGCCAGCAGCTTAGGGGCCGGAGGGGCCGGGGAGCTGTTTTTT. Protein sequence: CASSLGAGGAGELFF.

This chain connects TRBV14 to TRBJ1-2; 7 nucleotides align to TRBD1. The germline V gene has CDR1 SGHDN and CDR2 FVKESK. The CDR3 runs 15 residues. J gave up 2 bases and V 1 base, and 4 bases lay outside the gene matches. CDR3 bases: TGTGCCAGCAGCCAAGCGGGACAGCCAAACTATGGCTACACCTTC. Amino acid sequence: CASSQAGQPNYGYTF.

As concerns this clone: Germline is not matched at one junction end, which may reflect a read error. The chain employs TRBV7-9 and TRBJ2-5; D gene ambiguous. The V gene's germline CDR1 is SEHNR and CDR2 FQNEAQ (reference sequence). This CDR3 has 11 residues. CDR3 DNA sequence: TGTTCCAGCAGCCTCCAAGAGACCCAGTACTTC. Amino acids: CSSSLQETQYF.

CDR3 protein: CASSLMTGGYEQYF. CDR3 coding DNA: TGCGCCAGCAGTCTAATGACAGGGGGCTACGAGCAGTACTTC. The V and J genes are TRBV5-1 and TRBJ2-7; 9 bases match TRBD1. V lost 5 bases and J lost 3; bases outside the gene matches: 6. The CDR3 runs 14 residues. Germline lookup yields CDR1 SGHRS and CDR2 YFSETQ.

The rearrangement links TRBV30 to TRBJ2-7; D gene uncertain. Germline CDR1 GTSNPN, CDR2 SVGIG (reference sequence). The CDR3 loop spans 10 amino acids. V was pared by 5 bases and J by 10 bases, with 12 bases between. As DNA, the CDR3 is TGTGCCTGGGCCTCGAGCGTCCAGTACTTC. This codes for CAWASSVQYF. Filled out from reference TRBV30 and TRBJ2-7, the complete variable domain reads SQTIHQWPATLVQPVGSPLSLECTVEGTSNPNLYWYRQAAGRGLQLLFYSVGIGQISSEVPQNLSASRPQDRQFILSSKKLLLSDSGFYLCAWASSVQYFGPGTRLTVT.

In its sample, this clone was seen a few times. The CDR3 region has the DNA TGTGCCAGCAGTCCATCCAGGGTGCGAGGCACTGAAGCTTTCTTT. Translation: CASSPSRVRGTEAFF. The chain recombines TRBV27 with TRBJ1-1; perhaps TRBD1 as D (5 bases). V lost 5 bases and J 4 bases, leaving 17 bases between the germline ends. CDR3 length equals 15 residues. Germline CDR1 reads MNHEY; CDR2 reads SMNVEV (reference sequence).

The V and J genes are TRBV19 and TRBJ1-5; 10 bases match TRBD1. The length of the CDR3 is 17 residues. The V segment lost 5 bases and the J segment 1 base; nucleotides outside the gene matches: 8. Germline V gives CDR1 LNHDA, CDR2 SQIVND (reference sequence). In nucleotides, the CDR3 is TGTGCCAGTAGTGTGACAGGGGGCGCTGGGAGCAATCAGCCCCAGCATTTT. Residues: CASSVTGGAGSNQPQHF.

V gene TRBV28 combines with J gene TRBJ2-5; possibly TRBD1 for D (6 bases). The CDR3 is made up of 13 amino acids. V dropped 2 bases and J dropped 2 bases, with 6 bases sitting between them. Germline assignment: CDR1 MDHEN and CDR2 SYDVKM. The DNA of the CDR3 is TGTGCCAGCAGTTTAGGACAGCAAGAGACCCAGTACTTC. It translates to CASSLGQQETQYF. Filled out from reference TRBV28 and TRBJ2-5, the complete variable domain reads DVKVTQSSRYLVKRTGEKVFLECVQDMDHENMFWYRQDPGLGLRLIYFSYDVKMKEKGDIPEGYSVSREKKERFSLILESASTNQTSMYLCASSLGQQETQYFGPGTRLLVL.

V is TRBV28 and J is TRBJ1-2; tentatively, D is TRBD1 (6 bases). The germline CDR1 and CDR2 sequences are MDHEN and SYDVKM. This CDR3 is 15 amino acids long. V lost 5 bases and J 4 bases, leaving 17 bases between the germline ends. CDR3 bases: TGTGCCAGCAGTATAAACACCAGGGGCCCCTATGGCTACACCTTC. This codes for CASSINTRGPYGYTF.

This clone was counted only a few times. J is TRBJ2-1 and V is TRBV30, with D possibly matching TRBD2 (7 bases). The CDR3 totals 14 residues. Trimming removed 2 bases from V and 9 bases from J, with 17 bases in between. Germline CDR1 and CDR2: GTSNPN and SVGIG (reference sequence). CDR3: CAWSHGGRGSEQFF. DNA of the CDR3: TGTGCCTGGAGTCACGGTGGGAGGGGGAGTGAGCAGTTCTTC.

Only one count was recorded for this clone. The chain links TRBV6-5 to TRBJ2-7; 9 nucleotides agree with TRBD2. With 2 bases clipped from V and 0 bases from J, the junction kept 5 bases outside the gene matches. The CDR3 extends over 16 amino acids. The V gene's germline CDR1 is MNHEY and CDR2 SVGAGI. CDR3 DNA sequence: TGTGCCAGCAGTTACACCACTAGCGGGTACTCCTACGAGCAGTACTTC. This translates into CASSYTTSGYSYEQYF.

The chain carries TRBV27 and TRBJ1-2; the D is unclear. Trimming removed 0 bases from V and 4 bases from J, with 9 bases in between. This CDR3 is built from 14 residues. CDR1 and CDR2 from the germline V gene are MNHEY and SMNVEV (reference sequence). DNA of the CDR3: TGTGCCAGCAGTTTATCTGTACCTACCTATGGCTACACCTTC. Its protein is CASSLSVPTYGYTF.

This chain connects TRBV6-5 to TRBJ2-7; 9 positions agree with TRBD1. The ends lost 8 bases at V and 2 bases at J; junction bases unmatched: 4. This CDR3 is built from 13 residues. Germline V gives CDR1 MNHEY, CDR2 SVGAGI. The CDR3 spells CASAGTGTYEQYF. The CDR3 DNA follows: TGTGCCAGCGCGGGGACAGGGACCTACGAGCAGTACTTC.

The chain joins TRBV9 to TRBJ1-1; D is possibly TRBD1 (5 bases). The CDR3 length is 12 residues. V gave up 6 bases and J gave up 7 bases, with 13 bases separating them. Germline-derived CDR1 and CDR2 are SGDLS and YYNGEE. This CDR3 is CASKDTTNEAFF. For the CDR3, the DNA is TGTGCCAGCAAGGACACGACCAATGAAGCTTTCTTT.

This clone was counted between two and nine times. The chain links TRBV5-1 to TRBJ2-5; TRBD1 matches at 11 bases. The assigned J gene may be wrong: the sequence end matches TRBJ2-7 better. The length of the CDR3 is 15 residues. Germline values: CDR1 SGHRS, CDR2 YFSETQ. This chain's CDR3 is CASSRTGQGVHEQYF. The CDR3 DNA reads TGCGCCAGCAGCCGCACGGGACAGGGGGTACACGAGCAGTACTTC.

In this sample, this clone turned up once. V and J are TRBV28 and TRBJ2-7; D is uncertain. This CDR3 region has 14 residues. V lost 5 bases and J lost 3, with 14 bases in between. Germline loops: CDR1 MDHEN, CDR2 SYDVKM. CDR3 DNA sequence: TGTGCCAGCAGTCTTCCGGTAAGAGACTACGAGCAGTACTTC. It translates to CASSLPVRDYEQYF.

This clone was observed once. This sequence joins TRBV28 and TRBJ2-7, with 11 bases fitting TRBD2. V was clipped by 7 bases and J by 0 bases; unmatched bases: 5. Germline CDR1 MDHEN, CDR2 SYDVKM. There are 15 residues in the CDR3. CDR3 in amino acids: CASIPGTSGSYEQYF. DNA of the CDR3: TGTGCCAGCATTCCCGGGACTAGCGGCTCCTACGAGCAGTACTTC.

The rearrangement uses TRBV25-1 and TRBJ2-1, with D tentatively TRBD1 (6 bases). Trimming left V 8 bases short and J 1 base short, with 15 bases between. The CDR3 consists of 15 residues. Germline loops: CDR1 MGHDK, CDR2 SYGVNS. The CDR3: CASQRGTASYNEQFF. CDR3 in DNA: TGTGCCAGCCAGAGGGGGACCGCGTCCTACAATGAGCAGTTCTTC.

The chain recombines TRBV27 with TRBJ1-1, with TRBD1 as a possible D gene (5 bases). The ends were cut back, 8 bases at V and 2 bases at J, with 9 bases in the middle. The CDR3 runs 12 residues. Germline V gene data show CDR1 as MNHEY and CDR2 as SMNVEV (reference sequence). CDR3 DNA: TGTGCCAGCTCGACAGTTAACACTGAAGCTTTCTTT. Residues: CASSTVNTEAFF.